This T cell receptor beta chain was found in a study of T cell repertoires and Cas9 in healthy adults. Between the trimmed V and J ends, which lost 0 bases and 5 bases, there was a span of 7 bases. Germline CDR1 and CDR2: SGHAT and FQNNGV. The CDR3 extends over 13 amino acids. The protocol was immunoSEQ multiplex PCR, while the TCRdb copy is restricted to in-frame clones and leaves out a portion. The table records 20,000 to 25,000 clones, about 92% of them present only once. This clone has only one observation. This clonotype originated in a human donor in good health. The chain joins TRBV11-2 to TRBJ1-1; D uncertain. The sample comprised CD4+ effector T cells (CD127+, CD25-, CD137-, CD154-) from PBMCs; culture status not recorded. The CDR3 bases are TGTGCCAGCAGCTTAGATCTAGGAACTGAAGCTTTCTTT. Its protein product is CASSLDLGTEAFF.